A selection of T cell receptor beta chains follows, all from one sample in a study of Ad26.COV2.S vaccination and SARS-CoV-2 variants. The table came from immunoSEQ multiplex PCR; TCRdb's copy has only in-frame clones and leaves some out. Counted here are 380,000 or so clones, 86% occurring once; the ten biggest clones make up about 10%. Sequenced here: peripheral blood, sampled in a trial of Ad26.COV2.S vaccine versus placebo. All receptors derive from a person between 18 and 59 years old who received the Ad26.COV2.S COVID-19 vaccine or a placebo. Both conserved end residues are part of each CDR3. The D gene is left open where the match is weak. Some rows mark clone size as missing; the rest say once, few, many or name a class of expanded clone.

clone size,V gene,J gene,CDR3 length,D gene,CDR3 protein,CDR3 DNA
NA,TRBV28,TRBJ1-5,16,NA,CASSPNVGDSNQPQHF,TGTGCCAGCAGTCCCAATGTGGGGGATAGCAATCAGCCCCAGCATTTT
NA,TRBV4-3,TRBJ1-4,15,NA,CASSRGDSYNEKLFF,TGCGCCAGCAGCCGAGGGGACTCTTATAATGAAAAACTGTTTTTT
NA,TRBV9,TRBJ2-1,12,NA,CASSVVYNEQFF,TGTGCCAGCAGCGTAGTGTACAATGAGCAGTTCTTC
NA,TRBV3-1/TRBV3-2,TRBJ2-6,18,TRBD2,CASSQVTSGAEGANVLTF,TGTGCCAGCAGCCAAGTGACTAGCGGGGCAGAGGGGGCCAACGTCCTGACTTTC
NA,TRBV27,TRBJ2-5,15,NA,CASSLRGGGQETQYF,TGTGCCAGCAGTTTAAGGGGGGGAGGGCAAGAGACCCAGTACTTC
NA,TRBV27,TRBJ1-5,15,TRBD1,CASSSGTGSNQPQHF,TGTGCCAGCAGTTCCGGGACAGGGAGCAATCAGCCCCAGCATTTT
NA,TRBV4-3,TRBJ2-2,14,NA,CASSQVSDSGELFF,TGCGCCAGCAGCCAAGTTAGCGACTCCGGGGAGCTGTTTTTT
NA,TRBV4-3,TRBJ2-7,14,TRBD1,CASSPDRGTYEQYF,TGCGCCAGCAGCCCGGACAGGGGTACCTACGAGCAGTACTTC
NA,TRBV7-3,TRBJ1-2,14,NA,CASSPNAQGYGYTF,TGTGCCAGCAGCCCAAATGCCCAAGGCTATGGCTACACCTTC
NA,TRBV19,TRBJ1-1,13,NA,CASSIDLVGKAFF,TGTGCCAGTAGTATAGATCTCGTGGGGAAAGCTTTCTTT
NA,TRBV7-9,TRBJ2-7,15,NA,CASSLASQRGYEQYF,TGTGCCAGCAGCTTAGCGAGCCAGAGGGGCTACGAGCAGTACTTC
NA,TRBV4-2,TRBJ1-5,18,NA,CASSQDSQRVGPHQPQHF,TGTGCCAGCAGCCAAGATTCACAGAGGGTCGGGCCCCATCAGCCCCAGCATTTT
NA,TRBV5-5,TRBJ1-3,14,NA,CASSSGPSSNTIYF,TGTGCCAGCAGTTCAGGGCCTTCCTCAAACACCATATATTTT
once,TRBV6-1,TRBJ1-2,14,NA,CASSEMGKALGYTF,TGTGCCAGCAGTGAAATGGGGAAAGCATTGGGCTACACCTTC
NA,TRBV18,TRBJ2-5,14,TRBD1,CASSLGGWKETQYF,TGTGCCAGCTCACTAGGGGGCTGGAAGGAGACCCAGTACTTC
NA,TRBV27,TRBJ2-1,15,TRBD2,CASSSRLASYNEQFF,TGTGCCAGCAGTTCACGACTAGCCTCCTACAATGAGCAGTTCTTC
once,TRBV5-4,TRBJ2-1,17,TRBD2,CASSLGSGSHLRNEQFF,TGTGCCAGCAGCTTGGGTAGCGGGAGTCATCTACGGAATGAGCAGTTCTTC
NA,TRBV15,TRBJ2-7,15,NA,CATSRDEGVLDEQYF,TGTGCCACCAGCAGAGATGAGGGGGTTCTCGACGAGCAGTACTTC
NA,TRBV6-5,TRBJ1-2,13,TRBD1,CASRPDRNDGYTF,TGTGCCAGCAGGCCGGACAGGAACGATGGCTACACCTTC
NA,TRBV7-8,TRBJ1-2,18,TRBD1,CASSSFTPGTGSSYGYTF,TGTGCCAGCAGCTCCTTCACGCCCGGGACAGGAAGCTCCTATGGCTACACCTTC
NA,TRBV28,TRBJ2-7,15,TRBD1,CASLVRTGEDYEQYF,TGTGCCAGCCTCGTTCGGACAGGGGAAGACTACGAGCAGTACTTC
NA,TRBV3-1/TRBV3-2,TRBJ2-7,16,TRBD2,CASSQGLAGGNYEQYF,TGTGCCAGCAGCCAGGGACTAGCGGGGGGAAACTACGAGCAGTACTTC
NA,TRBV7-2,TRBJ1-6,14,TRBD1,CASTWDSFNSPLHF,TGTGCCAGCACTTGGGACAGCTTTAATTCACCCCTCCACTTT
NA,TRBV28,TRBJ1-2,17,NA,CASAVEGPLYLNYGYTF,TGTGCCAGCGCGGTGGAGGGACCACTATACCTTAACTATGGCTACACCTTC